The TCR beta chain under discussion was sequenced for a study of blood T cell repertoires in COVID-19. Overall study context: Sites across the United States, Italy and Spain contributed samples from acute and convalescent COVID-19. PBMCs, B-cell-depleted T cells, or T cells were the source of the cDNA or gDNA that made up the material.

Seattle's enrolled individuals joined amid active infection and were then monitored longitudinally. The germline gives CDR1 SGHDN, CDR2 FVKESK. Trimming stripped 5 bases from V and 4 bases from J, with 3 bases between. The CDR3 runs 11 residues. In the authors' workflow: Scientists estimated how many nucleated cells there were by amplifying reference gene primers. Only in-frame clones appear in the TCRdb table, and some are missing; sequencing was by immunoSEQ multiplex PCR. The DNA gave D and trimming, while V, J and clone size come from that table. The profile shows around 210,000 clones, roughly four fifths of them singletons.

Sequencing was performed on peripheral blood. The TCR sequence derives from a woman of 80 years or more with COVID-19, enrolled during active disease. This chain uses TRBV14 with TRBJ2-1; no firm D call. The CDR3 DNA reads TGTGCCAGCAGCGCGTACAATGAGCAGTTCTTC. It translates to CASSAYNEQFF.